The T cell receptor (beta chain) described here comes from a study of post-analysis software for immune sequencing data. About the research overall: The courses of disease that were included comprised relapsing-remitting, secondary progressive and progressive-relapsing multiple sclerosis. Overall study findings and caveats: Controls showed lower frequencies than patients for several TRBV segments, and TRBV5-6, TRBV5-1 and TRBV20-1 were among these.

The germline V and J ends were trimmed by 2 bases and 0 bases, with 5 bases remaining between them. CDR1 is ENHRY, CDR2 SYGVKD, per germline. This CDR3 is 14 amino acids long. This clonotype was seen a single time. Its antigen is unknown. TCR beta libraries were prepared from cDNA with unique molecular identifiers. One entry per CDR3 protein, called by TCRdb with MiXCR from the PCR reads. Of 650,000 to 900,000 distinct CDR3 sequences detected, roughly 46% appear once; the ten largest clones hold roughly 5.2%. Sequencing was carried out using blood. The gene calls are TRBV10-3 and TRBJ1-5; D not resolved. The source of this sequence is a girl aged 10 to 17 with multiple sclerosis. CDR3: CAISEVDSNQPQHF. In DNA, the CDR3 is TGTGCCATCAGTGAGGTCGATAGCAATCAGCCCCAGCATTTT.